These T cell receptor beta chains were read from a single sample in a study of T cell repertoires in cytomegalovirus infection. TCRdb itself ran the reads through MiXCR, one entry per CDR3 protein. The sample carries some 270,000 distinct CDR3 sequences, about 18% recorded once. Sequenced material: CD8+ T cells from PBMCs. Receptors originate from a human donor in good health (CMV status not recorded). Some clones in this sample may be carry-over from other donors' samples. The CDR3 runs from the conserved cysteine through the conserved F or W. D genes are given only for firm matches. Size values are once, few and many counts, or a class for expanded clones, and some rows have none.

v_call	clone_size	j_call	d_call	cdr3_aa	cdr3_nt
TRBV2	.	TRBJ1-1	.	CASSELEGGTEAFF	TGTGCCAGCAGTGAACTAGAGGGCGGCACTGAAGCTTTCTTT
TRBV7-8	many	TRBJ2-5	TRBD1	CASRLKQGARETQYF	TGTGCCAGCAGACTTAAACAGGGGGCGCGGGAGACCCAGTACTTC
TRBV6-2/TRBV6-3	many	TRBJ1-1	.	CASSYSTEAFF	TGTGCCAGCAGTTACAGCACTGAAGCTTTCTTT
TRBV5-4	.	TRBJ2-1	TRBD2	CASSLEPSGGEQFF	TGTGCCAGCAGCTTGGAGCCTAGCGGGGGGGAGCAGTTCTTC
TRBV5-1	.	TRBJ1-2	TRBD1	CASSRTGGDGYTF	TGCGCCAGCAGCCGAACAGGGGGCGATGGCTACACCTTC
TRBV5-6	.	TRBJ2-5	.	CASSVFRGALETQYF	TGTGCCAGCTCTGTGTTTCGGGGGGCCCTGGAGACCCAGTACTTC
TRBV3-1	.	TRBJ2-1	.	CASSQAGTNNEQFF	TGTGCCAGCAGCCAAGCCGGGACCAACAATGAGCAGTTCTTC
TRBV7-2	many	TRBJ2-1	.	CASSLAGSGNEQFF	TGTGCCAGCAGCTTAGCCGGAAGCGGCAATGAGCAGTTCTTC
TRBV6-5	many	TRBJ2-7	.	CASSYRDRSSYEQYF	TGTGCCAGCAGTTATCGGGACCGGAGCTCCTACGAGCAGTACTTC
TRBV27	.	TRBJ2-6	.	CASSEVSGANVLTF	TGTGCCAGTTCAGAGGTATCTGGGGCCAACGTCCTGACTTTC
TRBV7-6	many	TRBJ2-1	TRBD2	CASSLAAGGGGDEQFF	TGTGCCAGCAGCTTAGCGGCGGGGGGCGGGGGCGATGAGCAGTTCTTC
TRBV7-6	few	TRBJ1-5	TRBD1	CASSLWEGASNQPQHF	TGTGCCAGCAGCTTATGGGAGGGGGCTAGCAATCAGCCCCAGCATTTT